One sample yielded the 17 T cell receptor beta chains listed below, sequenced in a study of patients and donors after allogeneic stem cell transplantation. Via MiXCR, TCRdb re-called the RT-PCR reads, giving one row per CDR3 protein. Of roughly 940,000 distinct CDR3 sequences listed, roughly 18% are singletons. The material sequenced was blood, either unsorted or a sorted T cell fraction (not recorded which). The origin of the receptors is a human donor who was either an allogeneic HSCT recipient or a stem cell or donor lymphocyte infusion donor (not recorded which). It is not recorded whose cells these are; they may come from a transplant donor.

The chain has TRBV3-1 and TRBJ2-2; D possibly corresponds to TRBD1 (5 bases). The germline CDR1 and CDR2 sequences are LGHDT and YNNKEL (reference sequence). Trimming left V 3 bases short and J 0 bases short, with 14 bases between. The CDR3 is made up of 17 amino acids. CDR3: CASSHGSTAANTGELFF. The CDR3 bases are TGTGCCAGCAGCCATGGATCGACAGCTGCGAACACCGGGGAGCTGTTTTTT. The full variable domain, in which reference TRBV3-1 and TRBJ2-2 provide the parts outside the CDR3, is DTAVSQTPKYLVTQMGNDKSIKCEQNLGHDTMYWYKQDSKKFLKIMFSYNNKELIINETVPNRFSPKSPDKAHLNLHINSLELGDSAVYFCASSHGSTAANTGELFFGEGSRLTVL.

This clonotype was recorded a few times. The J gene is TRBJ2-3, the V gene TRBV29-1; TRBD1 is a possible D gene (6 bases). This CDR3 has 15 amino acids. Between the trimmed V and J ends, which lost 7 bases and 0 bases, there was a span of 17 bases. From germline, CDR1 is SQVTM and CDR2 ANQGSEA. The CDR3, as DNA: TGCAGCGCCCAGGACAGACTCACGAGCACAGATACGCAGTATTTT. Protein: CSAQDRLTSTDTQYF.

The table lists this clonotype with a few counts. This sequence joins TRBV20-1 and TRBJ2-5; D is ambiguous. This CDR3 has 14 amino acids. Deletions cut 0 bases from V and 9 bases from J, with 17 bases between. Germline CDR1 DFQATT, CDR2 SNEGSKA (reference sequence). CDR3 in amino acids: CSARDEVDPSAQYF. CDR3 sequence (DNA): TGCAGTGCTAGAGATGAGGTCGACCCTTCTGCCCAGTACTTC.

The chain joins TRBV14 to TRBJ2-7; D may be TRBD1 or TRBD2 (6 bases each). CDR1 and CDR2 (germline): SGHDN, FVKESK. CDR3 size: 14 residues. The ends were cut back, 0 bases at V and 6 bases at J, with 12 bases in the middle. The CDR3 DNA reads TGTGCCAGCAGCCAAGAACGGGGGCCCCGCGAGCAGTACTTC. The encoded protein is CASSQERGPREQYF.

This clonotype was counted at least ten times. This rearrangement joins TRBV29-1 to TRBJ2-1, with D unresolved. CDR3 length equals 13 residues. The V and J ends lost 5 bases and 9 bases respectively, with 17 bases between them. Germline assignment: CDR1 SQVTM and CDR2 ANQGSEA. The CDR3 nucleotides read TGCAGCGTTTGGAGAATTAATAATGGTGAGCAGTTCTTC. Translation gives CSVWRINNGEQFF.

This clonotype was recorded a few times. V is TRBV15 and J is TRBJ1-1, with D uncertain. CDR1 is LNHNV, CDR2 YYDKDF, per germline (reference sequence). This CDR3 has 16 residues. Trimming removed 0 bases from V and 5 bases from J, with 16 bases in between. CDR3 amino acids: CATSRDRLQSRTEAFF. The DNA of the CDR3 is TGTGCCACCAGCAGAGATCGCCTTCAGAGTAGAACTGAAGCTTTCTTT.

The chain is built from TRBV9 and TRBJ2-1, with 10 bases that match TRBD2. CDR1 is SGDLS and CDR2 is YYNGEE in the germline V gene. There are 16 residues in the CDR3. V lost 3 bases to trimming and J lost 0 bases; unmatched junction nucleotides: 3. CDR3 loop: CASSERLAGSYNEQFF. The CDR3 nucleotides read TGTGCCAGCAGCGAGAGACTAGCGGGCTCCTACAATGAGCAGTTCTTC.

The chain recombines TRBV6-2 or TRBV6-3 with TRBJ1-6; D gene uncertain. CDR1 and CDR2 (germline): MNHEY, SVGEGT. The ends were cut back, 6 bases at V and 10 bases at J, with 13 bases in the middle. The CDR3 totals 13 residues. The CDR3 here is CASRTREESPLHF. Here the CDR3 DNA reads TGTGCCAGCAGAACACGGGAGGAATCACCCCTCCACTTT.

This clonotype occurred a few times. The DNA for the CDR3 is TGCAGCGTTGGGCGTCCGGGGGAGAACACAGATACGCAGTATTTT. Its translation is CSVGRPGENTDTQYF. The rearrangement joins TRBV29-1 to TRBJ2-3, with a weak D call TRBD2 (6 bases). V was clipped by 4 bases and J by 2 bases, with 16 bases between them. CDR3 length: 15 amino acids. CDR1 and CDR2 (germline): SQVTM, ANQGSEA.

This clonotype was recorded many times. V usage is TRBV29-1 and J usage is TRBJ2-1, with D perhaps matching TRBD2 (6 bases). Germline CDR1 SQVTM, CDR2 ANQGSEA. The CDR3 runs to 15 residues. Trimming took 2 bases from V and 4 from J, leaving 15 bases between them. DNA of the CDR3: TGCAGCGTTGAACGAAACCGGGACTTATACAATGAGCAGTTCTTC. Protein product: CSVERNRDLYNEQFF.

This clonotype was seen more than once but under ten times. The CDR3 region is CASRRTGTGMFSEQFF. CDR3 bases: TGTGCCAGCAGGCGTACCGGGACAGGGATGTTCAGTGAGCAGTTCTTC. This chain links TRBV7-9 with TRBJ2-1; 9 bases are shared with TRBD1. CDR1 and CDR2 (germline): SEHNR, FQNEAQ (reference sequence). The CDR3 covers 16 residues. The junction had 15 bases not matched to a gene; V was cut back by 6 bases and J by 9 bases.

The DNA of the CDR3 is TGCAGTGCTACCAGCGGGGACTGGGGCACAGATACGCAGTATTTT. Protein sequence: CSATSGDWGTDTQYF. The chain uses TRBV20-1 and TRBJ2-3; TRBD2 matches 7 bases. The junction had 8 bases not matched to a gene; V was cut back by 4 bases and J by 1 base. Per germline, CDR1 DFQATT and CDR2 SNEGSKA (reference sequence). This CDR3 has 15 residues.

In its sample, this clonotype was seen many times. The chain is built from TRBV5-1 and TRBJ2-3; 7 nucleotides agree with TRBD1. V trimming: 1 base; J trimming: 2 bases; junction bases outside the gene matches: 1. Germline V gene data show CDR1 as SGHRS and CDR2 as YFSETQ. This CDR3 region has 14 residues. CDR3 DNA sequence: TGCGCCAGCAGCTTGACAGGGGTCACAGATACGCAGTATTTT. Amino acids: CASSLTGVTDTQYF.

V usage is TRBV7-2 and J usage is TRBJ1-1, with D perhaps TRBD1 (5 bases). CDR1 is SGHTA and CDR2 is FQGNSA in the germline V gene. V lost 5 bases and J 10 bases, leaving 23 bases between the germline ends. The CDR3 consists of 15 residues. The CDR3 region is CASSPPGRDWGGAFF. CDR3 in DNA: TGTGCCAGCAGCCCCCCGGGCAGGGATTGGGGGGGAGCTTTCTTT. The variable domain in full, with the rest retrieved from reference TRBV7-2 and TRBJ1-1, is GAGVSQSPSNKVTEKGKDVELRCDPISGHTALYWYRQSLGQGLEFLIYFQGNSAPDKSGLPSDRFSAERTGGSVSTLTIQRTQQEDSAVYLCASSPPGRDWGGAFFGQGTRLTVV.

The count of this clonotype is one. The rearrangement links TRBV20-1 to TRBJ2-7; D not certain. V dropped 3 bases and J dropped 3 bases, with 18 bases sitting between them. This CDR3 is 15 amino acids long. Germline CDR1 is DFQATT and CDR2 is SNEGSKA (reference sequence). The CDR3 spells CSARDPTGPNYEQYF. CDR3 DNA: TGCAGTGCTAGGGACCCCACGGGTCCCAACTACGAGCAGTACTTC.

CDR3 coding DNA: TGTGCCAGCAGCCAAGGGGGACTACTCAAAAACATTCAGTACTTC. It translates to CASSQGGLLKNIQYF. The chain is built from TRBV3-1 and TRBJ2-4; 7 bases line up with TRBD2. Looked up from germline, CDR1 is LGHDT and CDR2 is YNNKEL (reference sequence). This CDR3 has 15 amino acids. The ends lost 1 base at V and 3 bases at J; junction bases unmatched: 3. The full variable domain, its missing parts supplied by reference TRBV3-1 and TRBJ2-4, is DTAVSQTPKYLVTQMGNDKSIKCEQNLGHDTMYWYKQDSKKFLKIMFSYNNKELIINETVPNRFSPKSPDKAHLNLHINSLELGDSAVYFCASSQGGLLKNIQYFGAGTRLSVL.

The chain links TRBV7-9 to TRBJ2-1; the D gene is possibly TRBD2 (6 bases). Trimming pared 4 bases from V and 4 bases from J, leaving 14 bases between. The CDR3 runs 15 residues. Germline values: CDR1 SEHNR, CDR2 FQNEAQ (reference sequence). Written as DNA, the CDR3 is TGTGCCAGCAGCTCAGTCCTAGCGCCTTACAATGAGCAGTTCTTC. Protein product: CASSSVLAPYNEQFF.